This T cell receptor (beta chain) was captured in a study of T-cell reconstitution after alpha-beta-depleted transplantation in children (dated by TCRdb to 2016 to 2017). For context, the study as a whole: The study quantitatively tracked T-cell immune reconstitution after TCRalphabeta/CD19-depleted allogeneic hematopoietic cell transplantation in children using TCR repertoire profiling.

According to the germline V gene (reference sequence), CDR1 reads GTSNPN and CDR2 reads SVGIG. From the cysteine up to the phenylalanine, the CDR3 has a length of 12 residues. Only the CDR3 part of the read is kept: 36 bases, read in frame from the first base. Cut back by 4 bases and 4 bases, the V and J ends lie 10 bases apart. This clonotype has only a few counts. Its antigen remains unidentified. No qualities accompany the bases; no much larger clone lies one base away. Libraries were built with PCR. The instrument given in TCRdb is Illumina HiSeq 2500. TCR library preparation used molecular barcoding, with unique molecular identifiers applied to normalize quantification of the TCRbeta repertoire. In TCRdb, the public reads were trimmed at Q25 with fastp and aligned with MiXCR, with productive beta chains retained. Every CDR3 protein is listed once, alongside the most common genes and DNA of its rows. This sample lists about 540,000 distinct CDR3 sequences; roughly 30% were detected once. The ten top clones hold around a third of the sample.

Explained via the paper, the treatment or condition label denotes: allogeneic hematopoietic cell transplantation with graft depleted of TCRalphabeta T cells and CD19 B cells. Transplant recipients were children who received TCRalphabeta/CD19-depleted allogeneic hematopoietic cell grafts. Overall results and qualifications from the work: The frequencies of hyperexpanded clones fell over the following months, and after one year, T-cell counts and TCRbeta diversity were mostly attributed to newly produced T cells. Apparently early alphabetaT-cell count recovery about two months after transplant reportedly relied on only several hundred rapidly expanded clones derived from non-depleted graft cells. In some patients, the high TCRbeta diversity seen at day 60 was put down to recipient T cells and intrathymic progenitors that had survived conditioning.

The sample was PBMCs, taken before TCRalphabeta/CD19-depleted stem cell transplant. The sequence was obtained from a boy under two years old with Wiskott-Aldrich syndrome, due to receive a stem cell transplant. The rearranged chain carries TRBV30 and TRBJ1-1; a tentative D match to TRBD1 spans 5 bases. This receptor has the CDR3 CAWTGGTTEAFF. The DNA sequence reads TGTGCCTGGACTGGGGGGACCACTGAAGCTTTCTTT.